This T cell receptor beta chain was recovered during a study of cytomegalovirus exposure and HLA in healthy donors. For the study at large: Assignment to the Caucasian-associated ancestry cluster applied to more than 75% of the roughly 420 genotyped donors.

For this clone: Its specificity is not known.

Findings of the study overall: In most subjects, TCR beta sequences reportedly gave accurate predictions of HLA-A and HLA-B alleles.

The length of the CDR3 is 14 residues. In germline, CDR1 is MNHEY, CDR2 SVGAGI. Trimming stripped 8 bases from V and 5 bases from J, with 18 bases between. Vbeta (60) and Jbeta (13) primers were used in the PCR. Libraries were prepared by immunoSEQ multiplex PCR; TCRdb keeps only in-frame clonotypes and omits some of them. The top ten clones hold approximately 1.8% of a sample with 120,000 or so clones, about 81% of them seen once. The sequenced sample was PBMCs. This TCR came from a man aged 40-49 years in good health and CMV-seronegative. V is TRBV6-5 and J is TRBJ1-2; D perhaps matches TRBD1 (5 bases). The CDR3 loop is CASAHDGQGYGYTF. The CDR3, as DNA: TGTGCCAGCGCCCACGACGGACAAGGGTATGGCTACACCTTC.